The next 8 T cell receptor beta chains were all read from a single sample in a study of cytomegalovirus exposure and HLA in healthy donors. The PCR was carried out with 60 Vbeta primers and 13 Jbeta primers. Generated by immunoSEQ multiplex PCR, the TCRdb table keeps only in-frame clones and is missing some. The table records over 150,000 clones, 75% to 85% of them present only once. The material sequenced was PBMCs. These TCRs come from a woman in her fifties or sixties in good health and CMV-seropositive.

This rearrangement joins TRBV2 to TRBJ1-3; D gene uncertain. The germline gives CDR1 SNHLY, CDR2 FYNNEI. The germline V and J ends were trimmed by 9 bases and 0 bases, with 9 bases remaining between them. The CDR3 has 13 amino acids. The CDR3, as DNA: TGTGCCAGTTTAGAAAGCTCTGGAAACACCATATATTTT. Translated, it gives CASLESSGNTIYF.

This clone was recorded once. This rearrangement joins TRBV5-1 to TRBJ2-7; D remains ambiguous. The V end was cut by 0 bases, the J end by 2 bases, with 9 bases between. CDR1 and CDR2 from the germline V gene are SGHRS and YFSETQ. The CDR3 totals 14 residues. The DNA of the CDR3 is TGCGCCAGCAGCTTGGCCGGCGGCACCTACGAGCAGTACTTC. Amino acids: CASSLAGGTYEQYF. The full variable domain, completed using reference TRBV5-1 and TRBJ2-7, is KAGVTQTPRYLIKTRGQQVTLSCSPISGHRSVSWYQQTPGQGLQFLFEYFSETQRNKGNFPGRFSGRQFSNSRSEMNVSTLELGDSALYLCASSLAGGTYEQYFGPGTRLTVT.

The rearrangement links TRBV5-1 to TRBJ1-3; D is ambiguous. Germline V CDR1 and CDR2: SGHRS, YFSETQ. The CDR3 totals 15 residues. V shed 5 bases and J shed 2 bases, with 14 bases lying between them. The CDR3 region is CASSYWGGTGNTIYF. The CDR3 coding sequence is TGCGCCAGCAGTTACTGGGGAGGGACTGGAAACACCATATATTTT.

The chain is built from TRBV5-1 and TRBJ2-3; 8 bases agree with TRBD1. The CDR3 contains 16 residues. The V and J ends lost 3 bases and 2 bases, in that order; junction bases with no gene match: 8. The germline V gene has CDR1 SGHRS and CDR2 YFSETQ. The CDR3 DNA is TGCGCCAGCAGCTGGGAGGACAGGGCGGACACAGATACGCAGTATTTT. Translation gives CASSWEDRADTDTQYF.

The V and J genes are TRBV7-6 and TRBJ2-6; tentative D call: TRBD1 (6 bases). The germline V gene has CDR1 SGHVS and CDR2 FNYEAQ. This CDR3 spans 15 amino acids. The ends were cut back, 3 bases at V and 1 base at J, with 7 bases in the middle. In DNA, the CDR3 is TGTGCCAGCAGCTTCGACAGGTCTGGGGCCAACGTCCTGACTTTC. This encodes CASSFDRSGANVLTF.

The CDR3 DNA follows: TGTGCCAGCAGCTTAGCGCAGCGGGGGGGCGGGGAGCAGTACTTC. Translating it yields CASSLAQRGGGEQYF. This chain joins TRBV7-2 and TRBJ2-7; 10 bases agree with TRBD2. Germline lookup yields CDR1 SGHTA and CDR2 FQGNSA. This CDR3 region has 15 residues. The ends lost 0 bases at V and 7 bases at J; junction bases unmatched: 6.

The chain couples TRBV27 to TRBJ2-1; TRBD2 aligns across 9 bases. The CDR3 has 15 residues. Germline V gene lookup returns CDR1 MNHEY and CDR2 SMNVEV (reference sequence). After removal of 8 bases from V and 5 bases from J, the junction contained 10 bases not matched to a gene. The DNA of the CDR3 is TGTGCCAGCTCTTTGAGGCGACTAGCGGACAATGAGCAGTTCTTC. Protein product: CASSLRRLADNEQFF.

The genes are TRBV28 and TRBJ2-5; D not certain. CDR1 is MDHEN and CDR2 is SYDVKM in the germline V gene. Trimming removed 5 bases from V and 2 bases from J, with 12 bases in between. The CDR3 spans 14 residues. The CDR3 loop reads CASSLPLGQETQYF. The CDR3 DNA sequence: TGTGCCAGCAGTCTCCCCCTAGGACAAGAGACCCAGTACTTC.